This T cell receptor beta chain was identified during a study of cytomegalovirus exposure and HLA in healthy donors. Regarding the study as a whole: 16,951 TCR beta sequences were associated with HLA alleles at 0.05 false discovery rate in a later analysis. It was confirmed in vitro that a few of the CMV-associated chains were specific for CMV antigens.

As to this clone: Antigen: not known.

The PCR contained 60 Vbeta and 13 Jbeta primers. Sequenced by immunoSEQ multiplex PCR; TCRdb stores in-frame clones only, minus some. Found here are nearly 110,000 clones, 60% to 80% of them singletons; the top ten hold about 0.84%. As for the donors, each was a healthy bone marrow donor. Likely unrecorded immune exposures existed in these nominally healthy donors. V was pared by 1 base and J by 0 bases, with 2 bases of the junction left unmatched. The CDR3 contains 15 residues. Germline values: CDR1 MNHEY, CDR2 SMNVEV (reference sequence). This rearrangement joins TRBV27 to TRBJ2-7; TRBD1 aligns across 8 bases. This sequence was found in a boy aged 10-17 years in good health and CMV-seronegative. The sequenced sample was PBMCs. The CDR3, as DNA: TGTGCCAGCAGTTTATACAGGGGGTTCTCCTACGAGCAGTACTTC. The encoded protein is CASSLYRGFSYEQYF.